Listed here is a single TCR beta chain. This sample is drawn from a study of blood T cell repertoires in COVID-19. About the study: The samples span acute and convalescent COVID-19 from the United States, Italy and Spain. Sources were T cells, B-cell-depleted T cells, or PBMCs; the material itself was cDNA or gDNA.

In the source study's methods: From reference gene primer amplification, estimates of nucleated cell counts were derived. Only in-frame clones appear in the TCRdb table, and some are missing; sequencing was by immunoSEQ multiplex PCR. For V, J and clone size, that table is used; D and trimming come from the DNA. Altogether 40,000 to 45,000 clones are present, 70% to 90% being singletons, with the ten largest covering less than 7%. Trimming removed 0 bases from V and 5 bases from J; junction bases left unmatched: 9. The CDR3 extends over 17 amino acids. The germline V gene encodes CDR1 SGHDT and CDR2 YYEEEE.

The sample was peripheral blood. The chain couples TRBV5-6 to TRBJ2-2; 8 bases are a match to TRBD2. This TCR derives from a human donor in a cohort sampled during active COVID-19. The CDR3 reads CASSLALAGRGTGELFF. As DNA, the CDR3 is TGTGCCAGCAGCTTGGCGTTAGCGGGACGGGGGACCGGGGAGCTGTTTTTT. Based on the CDR3 plus reference TRBV5-6 and TRBJ2-2, the full variable domain is DAGVTQSPTHLIKTRGQQVTLRCSPKSGHDTVSWYQQALGQGPQFIFQYYEEEERQRGNFPDRFSGHQFPNYSSELNVNALLLGDSALYLCASSLALAGRGTGELFFGEGSRLTVL.